A single sample is the source of the 24 T cell receptor beta chains below, sequenced in a study of glioma-infiltrating T cells after dendritic cell vaccination. Time point in this sample: after dendritic cell vaccination, including at tumor progression/relapse. Here immunoSEQ multiplex PCR was the method, and the copy in TCRdb shows in-frame clones only, minus some. The data show 99,000 or so clones, less than 90% seen once. This sample comprised blood, obtained after dendritic cell vaccination. The receptors were sampled from a human donor with glioblastoma.

CDR3 DNA: TGTGCCTGGAGTGTACTTTTCACGGGGACTAAGGGTAAAGCTTTCTTT. This codes for CAWSVLFTGTKGKAFF. The chain uses TRBV30 and TRBJ1-1, with a weak D call TRBD1 (5 bases). CDR1 and CDR2 (germline): GTSNPN, SVGIG (reference sequence). This CDR3 is built from 16 residues. V lost 0 bases to trimming and J lost 9 bases, with 23 bases between them.

The chain is built from TRBV18 and TRBJ2-2; D is unclear. Germline V gene data show CDR1 as KGHSH and CDR2 as LQKENI. The length of the CDR3 is 15 residues. V lost 2 bases to trimming and J lost 0 bases, with 7 bases between them. The CDR3 region has the DNA TGTGCCAGCTCACCAGGCTTCGCGAACACCGGGGAGCTGTTTTTT. Its translation is CASSPGFANTGELFF.

The V gene is TRBV15, the J gene TRBJ2-3; TRBD1 agrees at 8 bases. V shed 3 bases and J 1 base; nucleotides not matched to a gene: 9. CDR1 is LNHNV, CDR2 YYDKDF, per germline (reference sequence). This CDR3 has 17 amino acids. The CDR3 coding sequence is TGTGCCACCAGCAGCCACGCCCAGGACAGGGGCACAGATACGCAGTATTTT. Translation gives CATSSHAQDRGTDTQYF.

This chain connects TRBV10-3 to TRBJ2-1; TRBD2 agrees at 14 bases. The length of the CDR3 is 15 residues. Per germline, CDR1 ENHRY and CDR2 SYGVKD. V lost 7 bases, J lost 6 bases, and 5 bases stayed unmatched. The CDR3 sequence: CAIKQGLAGGNEQFF. The DNA of the CDR3 is TGTGCCATCAAACAAGGACTAGCGGGAGGCAATGAGCAGTTCTTC.

The rearrangement joins TRBV25-1 to TRBJ1-5; D is unresolved. Germline CDR1 is MGHDK and CDR2 is SYGVNS. This CDR3 is built from 12 residues. Trimming pared 3 bases from V and 9 bases from J, leaving 9 bases between. The CDR3 coding sequence is TGTGCCAGCAGTGATGGCGGGAGGCCCCAGCATTTT. Amino acids: CASSDGGRPQHF.

This chain links TRBV30 with TRBJ1-4; D is uncertain. The CDR3 totals 13 residues. Per the germline V gene, CDR1 is GTSNPN and CDR2 is SVGIG (reference sequence). Between the trimmed V and J ends, which lost 5 bases and 5 bases, there was a span of 12 bases. DNA for the CDR3: TGTGCCTGGGGAAAGAACGGGAATGAAAAACTGTTTTTT. Translated, it gives CAWGKNGNEKLFF.

The chain recombines TRBV19 with TRBJ2-7; D call uncertain. Trimming removed 5 bases from V and 2 bases from J, with 10 bases in between. The V gene's germline CDR1 is LNHDA and CDR2 SQIVND (reference sequence). The CDR3 has 13 amino acids. The CDR3: CASSPRHTYEQYF. The DNA for the CDR3 is TGTGCCAGTAGTCCGCGGCACACCTACGAGCAGTACTTC.

The chain links TRBV5-1 to TRBJ1-1; the D gene is possibly TRBD1 (5 bases). V lost 4 bases to trimming and J lost 4 bases, with 14 bases between them. Per germline, CDR1 SGHRS and CDR2 YFSETQ. The CDR3 is 14 amino acids. CDR3 DNA sequence: TGCGCCAGCAGCAAACCTCAGGGTACCACTGAAGCTTTCTTT. The encoded protein is CASSKPQGTTEAFF.

The chain joins TRBV18 to TRBJ2-3; a possible D gene is TRBD1 (5 bases). The CDR3 consists of 15 residues. Between the trimmed V and J ends, which lost 6 bases and 4 bases, there was a span of 17 bases. The germline V gene encodes CDR1 KGHSH and CDR2 LQKENI. CDR3 sequence: CASSLSGFMPDTQYF. The CDR3 region has the DNA TGTGCCAGCTCCCTGTCAGGGTTTATGCCAGATACGCAGTATTTT.

The gene calls are TRBV19 and TRBJ2-1, with 7 bases identical to TRBD2. The CDR3 has 16 residues. Per germline, CDR1 LNHDA and CDR2 SQIVND (reference sequence). The V and J ends lost 4 bases and 1 base, in that order; junction bases with no gene match: 7. The CDR3 sequence is CASSTRTGRSYNEQFF. The CDR3 DNA follows: TGTGCCAGTAGTACAAGGACCGGGAGGTCCTACAATGAGCAGTTCTTC.

The chain employs TRBV7-2 and TRBJ2-3; a weak D match, TRBD2 (6 bases). CDR1 is SGHTA, CDR2 FQGNSA, per germline. V lost 5 bases to trimming and J lost 1 base, with 16 bases between them. This CDR3 comprises 16 residues. CDR3 DNA sequence: TGTGCCAGCAGCGCACCGACTAGGGTAGGCACAGATACGCAGTATTTT. Protein: CASSAPTRVGTDTQYF.

The V call is TRBV5-1, the J call TRBJ2-7; weak D call: TRBD2 (6 bases). Between the trimmed V and J ends, which lost 4 bases and 5 bases, there was a span of 25 bases. CDR1 and CDR2 from the germline V gene are SGHRS and YFSETQ. The length of the CDR3 is 17 residues. CDR3 DNA: TGCGCCAGCAGCCTTTTTCGGGACGGAGTTGGGGGGAACGAGCAGTACTTC. It encodes CASSLFRDGVGGNEQYF.

This clone was seen only a few times. This chain joins TRBV5-1 and TRBJ1-3; perhaps TRBD1 as D (5 bases). The CDR3 loop spans 15 amino acids. Deletions cut 0 bases from V and 2 bases from J, with 9 bases between. CDR1 is SGHRS and CDR2 is YFSETQ in the germline V gene. Here the CDR3 reads CASSLAGNPGNTIYF. Here the CDR3 DNA reads TGCGCCAGCAGCTTGGCAGGGAACCCTGGAAACACCATATATTTT.

The CDR3, as DNA: TGTGCCAGCAGTTCCTTCAGGGACTCGAACACTGAAGCTTTCTTT. This codes for CASSSFRDSNTEAFF. The gene calls are TRBV6-5 and TRBJ1-1; maybe TRBD1 (5 bases). V lost 4 bases, J lost 1 base, and 13 bases lay in between. Germline CDR1 is MNHEY and CDR2 is SVGAGI. The CDR3 length is 15 residues.

This clone was counted a few times. DNA of the CDR3: TGTGCCAGCAGTGAAGCCCGGGCGGGGGGGAATGGCTACACCTTC. It encodes CASSEARAGGNGYTF. The chain links TRBV6-1 to TRBJ1-2, with D possibly being TRBD1 (5 bases). V was cut by 0 bases and J by 6 bases, with 14 bases left in between. This CDR3 region has 15 residues. Germline V CDR1 and CDR2: MNHNS, SASEGT.

This chain links TRBV29-1 with TRBJ2-7; 7 nucleotides line up with TRBD1. Germline lookup yields CDR1 SQVTM and CDR2 ANQGSEA. Germline trimming cut 2 bases from V and 5 bases from J; bases unmatched to any gene: 0. The CDR3 is 11 amino acids. As DNA, the CDR3 is TGCAGCGTTGAAACAGGGGACGAGCAGTACTTC. Translating it yields CSVETGDEQYF.

V is TRBV5-4 and J is TRBJ1-2; D perhaps matches TRBD1 (6 bases). The V end was cut by 0 bases, the J end by 8 bases, with 11 bases between. The CDR3 sequence is 13 residues long. Germline CDR1 is SGHNT and CDR2 is YYREEE (reference sequence). For the CDR3, the DNA is TGTGCCAGCAGCTTGGTGGGGGCTCGGGGCTACACCTTC. It codes for CASSLVGARGYTF.

The CDR3 region has the DNA TGCAGCGTTGGAAGTCAGGGGGTCACTGAAGCTTTCTTT. Amino acids: CSVGSQGVTEAFF. The chain joins TRBV29-1 to TRBJ1-1; 7 bases match TRBD1. The germline gives CDR1 SQVTM, CDR2 ANQGSEA. V gave up 4 bases and J gave up 4 bases; unmatched junction bases: 6. The CDR3 spans 13 residues.

The chain combines TRBV9 with TRBJ2-1, with a tentative D call TRBD1 (5 bases). The germline V and J ends were trimmed by 1 base and 0 bases, with 8 bases remaining between them. CDR3 length equals 15 residues. Germline V CDR1 and CDR2: SGDLS, YYNGEE. CDR3 DNA sequence: TGTGCCAGCAGCGTACAGGGTAGCTCCTACAATGAGCAGTTCTTC. Residues: CASSVQGSSYNEQFF.

The chain links TRBV4-2 to TRBJ1-4; 7 bases are shared with TRBD1. Germline V gene lookup returns CDR1 LGHNA and CDR2 YNFKEQ. The CDR3 length is 15 residues. The trim removed 6 bases at V and 6 bases at J, leaving 10 bases unmatched. DNA of the CDR3: TGTGCCAGCAGGCCTACGCCCCAGGGGGATGAAAAACTGTTTTTT. Translated: CASRPTPQGDEKLFF.

The chain recombines TRBV7-2 with TRBJ2-5, with 11 bases lining up with TRBD2. Germline V CDR1 and CDR2: SGHTA, FQGNSA. This CDR3 has 17 residues. J gave up 4 bases and V 3 bases, and 10 bases lay outside the gene matches. The CDR3 sequence is CASSFTSGGLGRETQYF. The CDR3 bases are TGTGCCAGCAGCTTCACTAGCGGGGGACTAGGAAGAGAGACCCAGTACTTC.

This chain links TRBV2 with TRBJ1-6, with D maybe TRBD1 (5 bases). CDR1 and CDR2 from the germline V gene are SNHLY and FYNNEI. This CDR3 comprises 14 residues. The ends were cut back, 4 bases at V and 4 bases at J, with 8 bases in the middle. The CDR3 sequence is CASSVQVYNSPLHF. CDR3 in DNA: TGTGCCAGCAGTGTACAGGTGTATAATTCACCCCTCCACTTT.

The V and J genes are TRBV5-6 and TRBJ1-3, with D unclear. The V and J ends lost 4 bases and 4 bases respectively, with 9 bases between them. CDR3 length: 13 amino acids. Germline values: CDR1 SGHDT, CDR2 YYEEEE. CDR3 loop: CASSPDTGNTIYF. CDR3 nucleotide sequence: TGTGCCAGCAGCCCAGATACAGGAAACACCATATATTTT. Full variable domain (remainder filled in from reference TRBV5-6 and TRBJ1-3): DAGVTQSPTHLIKTRGQQVTLRCSPKSGHDTVSWYQQALGQGPQFIFQYYEEEERQRGNFPDRFSGHQFPNYSSELNVNALLLGDSALYLCASSPDTGNTIYFGEGSWLTVV.

V is TRBV19 and J is TRBJ1-1; the D gene is possibly TRBD1 (6 bases). The CDR3 covers 12 residues. V was cut by 1 base and J by 9 bases, with 9 bases left in between. CDR1 is LNHDA and CDR2 is SQIVND in the germline V gene (reference sequence). The CDR3 DNA follows: TGTGCCAGTAGTATAGCTACAGGGAAAGCTTTCTTT. This sequence encodes CASSIATGKAFF.